This T cell receptor beta chain was captured by sequencing in a study of OX40 agonist ivuxolimab in advanced cancers. Study-level background: Dose-escalation patients suffered from hepatocellular carcinoma, melanoma, renal cell or head and neck cancer. The study, taken as a whole, reports: Also present in some nonresponders was a low level of normalized T-cell clonal expansion.

Clones were sequenced by immunoSEQ multiplex PCR, and TCRdb holds only the in-frame ones, with some missing. The top ten clones hold 2% to 2.5% of a sample with tens of thousands of clones, about nine tenths of them seen once. A note on this clone: Its target is not known.

Deletions cut 4 bases from V and 10 bases from J, with 11 bases between. Germline assignment: CDR1 ENHRY and CDR2 SYGVKD. This CDR3 spans 12 amino acids. The investigators sampled blood at baseline, at cycle 4 day 1, and at cycle 7 day 1. The source of this sequence is an adult with an advanced solid tumor such as melanoma, head and neck, liver or kidney cancer. Sequencing was performed on CD4+ or CD8+ T cells sorted from blood, taken in a trial of the OX40 agonist ivuxolimab. The chain recombines TRBV10-3 with TRBJ2-1; no definite D call. The CDR3 loop reads CAISGSGEEQFF. CDR3 DNA: TGTGCCATCAGTGGATCCGGAGAAGAGCAGTTCTTC.